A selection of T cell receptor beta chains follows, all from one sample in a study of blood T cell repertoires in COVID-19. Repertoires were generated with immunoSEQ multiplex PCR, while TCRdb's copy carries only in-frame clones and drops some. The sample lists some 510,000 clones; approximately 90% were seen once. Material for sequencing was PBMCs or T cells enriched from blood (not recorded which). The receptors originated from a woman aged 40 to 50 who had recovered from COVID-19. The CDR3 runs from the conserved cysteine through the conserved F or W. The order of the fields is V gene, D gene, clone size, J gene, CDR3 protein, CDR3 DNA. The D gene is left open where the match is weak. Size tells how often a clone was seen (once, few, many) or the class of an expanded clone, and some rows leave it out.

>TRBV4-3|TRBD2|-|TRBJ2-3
CASSQGGSGSWDTQYF
TGCGCCAGCAGCCAAGGGGGCAGCGGGAGTTGGGATACGCAGTATTTT
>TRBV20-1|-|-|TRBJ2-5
CSASFALETQYF
TGCAGTGCTAGTTTTGCGCTGGAGACCCAGTACTTC
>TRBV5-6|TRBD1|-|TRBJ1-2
CASSYRGRGGYTF
TGTGCCAGCAGCTACAGGGGAAGGGGTGGCTACACCTTC
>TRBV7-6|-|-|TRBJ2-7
CASSFLAYEQYF
TGTGCCAGCAGCTTTCTCGCCTACGAGCAGTACTTC
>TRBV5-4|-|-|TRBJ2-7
CASSLGGLSYEQYF
TGTGCCAGCAGTCTCGGGGGTCTCTCCTACGAGCAGTACTTC
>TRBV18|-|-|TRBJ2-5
CASSPTGQETQYF
TGTGCCAGCTCACCGACAGGCCAAGAGACCCAGTACTTC
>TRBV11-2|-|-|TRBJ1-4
CASSLGQVKEKLFF
TGTGCCAGCAGCTTAGGGCAGGTTAAGGAAAAACTGTTTTTT
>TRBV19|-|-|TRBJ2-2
CASKGATGELFF
TGTGCCAGTAAAGGGGCCACCGGGGAGCTGTTTTTT
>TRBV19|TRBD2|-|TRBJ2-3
CATLAREARSTDTQYF
TGTGCCACACTAGCCCGGGAGGCTCGGAGTACAGATACGCAGTATTTT
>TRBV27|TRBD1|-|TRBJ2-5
CASSGRTGQETQYF
TGTGCCAGCAGTGGACGGACAGGGCAGGAGACCCAGTACTTC
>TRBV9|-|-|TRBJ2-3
CASSVPSEGTDTQYF
TGTGCCAGCAGCGTCCCTAGCGAGGGGACAGATACGCAGTATTTT
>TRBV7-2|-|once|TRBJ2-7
CASSLAGLYEQYF
TGTGCCAGCAGCTTAGCGGGGCTCTACGAGCAGTACTTC
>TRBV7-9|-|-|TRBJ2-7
CASSRSGDSYEQYF
TGTGCCAGCAGTCGCAGCGGTGATTCCTACGAGCAGTACTTC
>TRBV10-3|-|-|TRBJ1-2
CAISSSPIQGGGGYTF
TGTGCCATCAGTTCATCACCCATACAGGGCGGGGGAGGCTACACCTTC
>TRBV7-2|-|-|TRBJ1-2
CASSIRTRGYTF
TGTGCCAGCAGCATACGGACTCGGGGCTACACCTTC
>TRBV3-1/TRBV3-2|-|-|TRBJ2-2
CASGARTNTGELFF
TGTGCCAGCGGGGCAAGAACGAACACCGGGGAGCTGTTTTTT
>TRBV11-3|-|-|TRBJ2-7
CASRSGGGYEQYF
TGTGCCAGCAGATCTGGGGGCGGGTACGAGCAGTACTTC
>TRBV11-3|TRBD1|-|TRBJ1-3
CASSSGTGLSGNTIYF
TGTGCCAGCAGCTCGGGGACAGGACTCTCTGGAAACACCATATATTTT
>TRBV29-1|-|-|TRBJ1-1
CSVGGGTGNTEAFF
TGCAGCGTTGGGGGAGGGACGGGGAACACTGAAGCTTTCTTT
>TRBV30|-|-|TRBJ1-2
CAWRHSPGYYGYTF
TGTGCCTGGAGACACTCCCCAGGCTACTATGGCTACACCTTC
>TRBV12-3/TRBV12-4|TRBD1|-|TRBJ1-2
CASSSPGGGYTF
TGTGCCAGCAGTTCCCCAGGGGGGGGCTACACCTTC
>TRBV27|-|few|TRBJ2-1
CASGTGESSYNEQFF
TGTGCCAGCGGTACTGGAGAGTCCTCCTACAATGAGCAGTTCTTC
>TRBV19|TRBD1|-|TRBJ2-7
CASSITGTGQGEQYF
TGTGCCAGTAGTATTACGGGGACAGGCCAAGGCGAGCAGTACTTC
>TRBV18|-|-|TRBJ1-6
CASSLSAARVDSPLHF
TGTGCCAGCTCACTATCAGCTGCCAGGGTTGATTCACCCCTCCACTTT
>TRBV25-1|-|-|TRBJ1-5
CASQGPSNQPQHF
TGTGCCTCACAGGGTCCTAGCAATCAGCCCCAGCATTTT
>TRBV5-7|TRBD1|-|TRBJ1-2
CASRGGQEPNYGYTF
TGTGCCAGCAGAGGGGGACAGGAACCTAACTATGGCTACACCTTC
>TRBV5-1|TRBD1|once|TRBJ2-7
CASSPRDRVDYEQYF
TGCGCCAGCAGCCCCCGTGACAGGGTGGATTACGAGCAGTACTTC
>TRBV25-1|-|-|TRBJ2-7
CASSATGRGEQYF
TGTGCCAGCAGTGCCACCGGAAGAGGGGAGCAGTACTTC
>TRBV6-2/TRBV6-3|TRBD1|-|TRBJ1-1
CASSSGQGARGAFF
TGTGCCAGCAGCTCCGGACAGGGGGCGCGAGGAGCTTTCTTT
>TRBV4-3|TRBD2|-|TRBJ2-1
CASSQGLGAGGFHDEQFF
TGCGCCAGCAGCCAAGGCCTTGGGGCGGGAGGGTTTCATGATGAGCAGTTCTTC
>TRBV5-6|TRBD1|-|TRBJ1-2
CASSFTRQGEYGYTF
TGTGCCAGCAGCTTCACGAGACAGGGAGAGTATGGCTACACCTTC
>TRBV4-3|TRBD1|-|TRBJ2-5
CASSQGGTAKETQYF
TGCGCCAGCAGCCAAGGGGGGACAGCCAAAGAGACCCAGTACTTC
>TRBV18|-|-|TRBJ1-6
CASSPGRGDSLHF
TGTGCCAGCTCACCAGGGAGGGGCGACTCCCTCCACTTT
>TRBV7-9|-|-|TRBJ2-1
CASSLVVSYNEQFF
TGTGCCAGCAGCTTAGTTGTCAGCTACAATGAGCAGTTCTTC
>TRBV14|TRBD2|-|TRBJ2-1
CASSELAGALYNEQFF
TGTGCCAGCAGCGAATTAGCGGGAGCCCTATACAATGAGCAGTTCTTC
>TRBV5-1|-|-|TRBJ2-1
CASSETRRSYNEQFF
TGCGCCAGCAGCGAGACTAGACGCTCCTACAATGAGCAGTTCTTC
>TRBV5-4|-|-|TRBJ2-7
CASSRGDRVHEQYF
TGTGCCAGCTCGCGGGGGGACAGGGTCCACGAGCAGTACTTC
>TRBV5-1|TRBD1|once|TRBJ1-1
CASSLARQGVEAFF
TGCGCCAGCAGCTTGGCCCGACAGGGGGTTGAAGCTTTCTTT
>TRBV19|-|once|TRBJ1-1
CASSIYSQSNTEAFF
TGTGCCAGTAGTATTTACAGCCAGTCGAACACTGAAGCTTTCTTT
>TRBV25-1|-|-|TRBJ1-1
CAAMNFLNTEAFF
TGTGCCGCCATGAACTTCCTGAACACTGAAGCTTTCTTT
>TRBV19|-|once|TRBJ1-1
CASSQGQNTEAFF
TGTGCCAGTAGTCAGGGGCAAAACACTGAAGCTTTCTTT
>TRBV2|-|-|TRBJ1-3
CASSVSVRSGNTIYF
TGTGCCAGCAGTGTAAGCGTCCGCTCTGGAAACACCATATATTTT
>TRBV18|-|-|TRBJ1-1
CASSKTDQNTEAFF
TGTGCCAGCTCAAAGACAGATCAGAACACTGAAGCTTTCTTT
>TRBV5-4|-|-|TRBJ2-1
CASSFSTTGLGSYNEQFF
TGTGCCAGCAGCTTCTCAACCACAGGGCTGGGCTCCTACAATGAGCAGTTCTTC
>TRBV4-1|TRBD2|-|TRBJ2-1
CASSYTSGRGDEQFF
TGCGCCAGCAGCTATACTAGCGGGAGAGGCGATGAGCAGTTCTTC
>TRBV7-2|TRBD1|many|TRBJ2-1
CASSIDRGAYNEQFF
TGTGCCAGCAGCATCGACAGGGGGGCCTACAATGAGCAGTTCTTC
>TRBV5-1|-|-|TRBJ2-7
CASSLGAGTYEQYF
TGCGCCAGCAGCTTGGGCGCAGGGACCTACGAGCAGTACTTC
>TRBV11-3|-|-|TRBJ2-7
CASSRPGLHSYEQYF
TGTGCCAGCAGCCGTCCGGGACTTCACTCCTACGAGCAGTACTTC
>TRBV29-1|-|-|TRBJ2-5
CSVGFRLGGGETQYF
TGCAGCGTTGGTTTTAGGCTTGGAGGAGGAGAGACCCAGTACTTC
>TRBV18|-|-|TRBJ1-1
CASSPPHPGMNTEAFF
TGTGCCAGCTCACCACCCCATCCGGGAATGAACACTGAAGCTTTCTTT
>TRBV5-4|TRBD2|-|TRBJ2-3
CASSPGLAGVDTQYF
TGTGCCAGCAGCCCCGGACTAGCGGGAGTAGATACGCAGTATTTT
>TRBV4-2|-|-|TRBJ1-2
CASSQGGGNGYTF
TGTGCCAGCAGCCAAGGCGGGGGGAACGGCTACACCTTC
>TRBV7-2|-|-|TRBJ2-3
CASSLNREDTQYF
TGTGCCAGCAGTCTGAATCGGGAGGATACGCAGTATTTT